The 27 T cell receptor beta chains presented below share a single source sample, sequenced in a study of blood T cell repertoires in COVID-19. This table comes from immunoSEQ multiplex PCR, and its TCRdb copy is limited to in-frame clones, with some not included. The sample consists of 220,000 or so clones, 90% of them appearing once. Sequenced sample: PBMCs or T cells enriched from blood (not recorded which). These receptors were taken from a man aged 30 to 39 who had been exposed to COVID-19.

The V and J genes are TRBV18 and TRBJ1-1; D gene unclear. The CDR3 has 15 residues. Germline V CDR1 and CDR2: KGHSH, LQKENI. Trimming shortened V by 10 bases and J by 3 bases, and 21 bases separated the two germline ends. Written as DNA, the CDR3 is TGTGCCACTTCCCGCGGAGGGAAATTGGACACTGAAGCTTTCTTT. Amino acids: CATSRGGKLDTEAFF.

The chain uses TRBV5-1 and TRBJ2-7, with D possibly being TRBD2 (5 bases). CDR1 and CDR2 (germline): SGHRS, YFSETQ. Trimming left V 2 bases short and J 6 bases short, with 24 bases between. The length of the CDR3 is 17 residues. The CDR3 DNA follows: TGCGCCAGCAGCTTCCAACAAGTGGGCGGAATAGGAGGCGAGCAGTACTTC. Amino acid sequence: CASSFQQVGGIGGEQYF.

CDR3 sequence reads: CASSQGAHAEQFF. The CDR3 region has the DNA TGTGCCAGCAGCCAGGGGGCGCACGCTGAGCAGTTCTTC. This chain uses TRBV14 with TRBJ2-1; tentatively, D is TRBD1 (6 bases). CDR3 length: 13 residues. The V end lost 3 bases, the J end lost 9 bases, and 12 bases lay between the germline ends. The V gene's germline CDR1 is SGHDN and CDR2 FVKESK.

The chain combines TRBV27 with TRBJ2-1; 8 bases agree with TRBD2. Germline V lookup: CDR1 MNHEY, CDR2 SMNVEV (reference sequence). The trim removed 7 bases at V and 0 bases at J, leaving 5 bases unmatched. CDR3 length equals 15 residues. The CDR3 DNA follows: TGTGCCAGCACCCTGCGGGGGGCCTCCTACAATGAGCAGTTCTTC. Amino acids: CASTLRGASYNEQFF.

The CDR3 sequence is CASSSDLPGNTIYF. The DNA of the CDR3 is TGCGCCAGCAGCTCGGATCTCCCCGGGAACACCATATATTTT. The chain is built from TRBV5-1 and TRBJ1-3, with unresolved D. CDR1 and CDR2 from the germline V gene are SGHRS and YFSETQ. The ends were cut back, 3 bases at V and 7 bases at J, with 14 bases in the middle. The CDR3 contains 14 residues.

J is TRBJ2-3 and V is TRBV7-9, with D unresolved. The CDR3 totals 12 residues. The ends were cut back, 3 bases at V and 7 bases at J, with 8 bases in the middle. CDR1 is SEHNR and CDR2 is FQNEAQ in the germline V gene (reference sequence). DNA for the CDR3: TGTGCCAGCAGCTTTGAGGTCTATACGCAGTATTTT. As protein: CASSFEVYTQYF.

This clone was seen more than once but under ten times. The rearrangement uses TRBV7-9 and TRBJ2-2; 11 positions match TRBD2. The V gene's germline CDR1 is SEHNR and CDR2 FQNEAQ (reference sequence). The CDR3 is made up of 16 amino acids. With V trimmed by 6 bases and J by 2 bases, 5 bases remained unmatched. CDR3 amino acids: CASSPSGGRNTGELFF. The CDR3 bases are TGTGCCAGCAGTCCTAGCGGGGGGAGAAACACCGGGGAGCTGTTTTTT.

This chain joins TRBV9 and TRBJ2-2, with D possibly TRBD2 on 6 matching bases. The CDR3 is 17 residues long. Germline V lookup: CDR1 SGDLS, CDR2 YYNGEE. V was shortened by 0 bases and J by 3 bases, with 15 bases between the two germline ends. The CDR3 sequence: CASSVATTGEYTGELFF. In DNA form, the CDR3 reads TGTGCCAGCAGCGTAGCTACAACGGGGGAATACACCGGGGAGCTGTTTTTT.

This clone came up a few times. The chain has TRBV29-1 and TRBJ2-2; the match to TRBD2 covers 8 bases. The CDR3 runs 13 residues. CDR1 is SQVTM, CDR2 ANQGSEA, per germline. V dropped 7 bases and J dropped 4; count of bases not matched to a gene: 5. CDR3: CSALRGGTGELFF. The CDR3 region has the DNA TGCAGCGCCTTACGGGGGGGCACCGGGGAGCTGTTTTTT.

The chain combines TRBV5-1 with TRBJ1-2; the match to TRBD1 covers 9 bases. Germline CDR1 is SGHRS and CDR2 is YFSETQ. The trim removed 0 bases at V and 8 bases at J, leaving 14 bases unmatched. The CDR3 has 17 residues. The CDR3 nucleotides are TGCGCCAGCAGCTTGGTAACGGCCGGGACAGGGCTTAAGGGCTACACCTTC. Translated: CASSLVTAGTGLKGYTF.

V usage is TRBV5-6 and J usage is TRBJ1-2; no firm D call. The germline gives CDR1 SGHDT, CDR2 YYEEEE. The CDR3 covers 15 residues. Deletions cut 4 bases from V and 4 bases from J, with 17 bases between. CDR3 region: CASSPGVGRGYGYTF. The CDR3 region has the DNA TGTGCCAGCAGCCCGGGTGTAGGGAGAGGCTATGGCTACACCTTC.

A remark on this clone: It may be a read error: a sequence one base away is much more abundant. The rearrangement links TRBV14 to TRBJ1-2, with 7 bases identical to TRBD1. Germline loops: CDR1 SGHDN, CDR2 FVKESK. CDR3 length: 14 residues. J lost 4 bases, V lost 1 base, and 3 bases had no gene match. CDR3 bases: TGTGCCAGCAGCCAAGCGGGGACAGCCTATGGCTACACCTTC. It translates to CASSQAGTAYGYTF.

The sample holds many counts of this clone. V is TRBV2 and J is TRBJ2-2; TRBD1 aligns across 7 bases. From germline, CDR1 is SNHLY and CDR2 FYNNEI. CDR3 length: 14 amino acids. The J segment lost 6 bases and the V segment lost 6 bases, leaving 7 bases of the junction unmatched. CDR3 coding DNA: TGTGCCAGCAGACAAGGGACAGCCGCCGGGGAGCTGTTTTTT. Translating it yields CASRQGTAAGELFF.

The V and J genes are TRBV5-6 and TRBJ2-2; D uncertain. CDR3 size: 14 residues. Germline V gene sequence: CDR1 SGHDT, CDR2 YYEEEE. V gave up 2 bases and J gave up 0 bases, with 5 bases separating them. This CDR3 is CASSFGPNTGELFF. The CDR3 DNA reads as TGTGCCAGCAGCTTCGGTCCGAACACCGGGGAGCTGTTTTTT.

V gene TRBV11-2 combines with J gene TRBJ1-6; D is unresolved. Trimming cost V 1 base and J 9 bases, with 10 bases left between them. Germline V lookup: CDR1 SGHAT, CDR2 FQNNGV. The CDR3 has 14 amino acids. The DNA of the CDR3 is TGTGCCAGCAGCTTAGCTCCTGAGCTTTCACCCCTCCACTTT. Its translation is CASSLAPELSPLHF.

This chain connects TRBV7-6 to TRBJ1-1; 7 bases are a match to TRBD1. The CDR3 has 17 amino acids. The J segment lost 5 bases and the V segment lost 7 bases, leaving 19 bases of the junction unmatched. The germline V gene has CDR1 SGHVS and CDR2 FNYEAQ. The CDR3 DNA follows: TGTGCCAGCACAAAAATAAGACAGGGAAGACCGAGTACTGAAGCTTTCTTT. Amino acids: CASTKIRQGRPSTEAFF.

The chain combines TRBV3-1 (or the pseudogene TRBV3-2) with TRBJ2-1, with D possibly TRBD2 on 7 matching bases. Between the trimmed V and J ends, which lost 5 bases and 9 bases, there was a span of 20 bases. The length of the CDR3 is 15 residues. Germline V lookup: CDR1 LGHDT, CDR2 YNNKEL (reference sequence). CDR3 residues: CASSNTKGRGSEQFF. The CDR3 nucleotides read TGTGCCAGCAGCAACACCAAAGGGAGGGGGAGTGAGCAGTTCTTC.

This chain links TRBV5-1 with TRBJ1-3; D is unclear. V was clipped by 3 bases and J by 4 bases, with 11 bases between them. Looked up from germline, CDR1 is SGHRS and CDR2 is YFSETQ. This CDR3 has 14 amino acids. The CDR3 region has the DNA TGCGCCAGCAGCTCGGAGGACCGAGGAAACACCATATATTTT. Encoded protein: CASSSEDRGNTIYF.

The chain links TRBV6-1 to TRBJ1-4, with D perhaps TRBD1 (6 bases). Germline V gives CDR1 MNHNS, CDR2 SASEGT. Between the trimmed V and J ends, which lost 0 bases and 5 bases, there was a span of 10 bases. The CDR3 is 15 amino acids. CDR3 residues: CASSEAQGMNEKLFF. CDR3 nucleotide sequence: TGTGCCAGCAGTGAAGCTCAGGGGATGAATGAAAAACTGTTTTTT.

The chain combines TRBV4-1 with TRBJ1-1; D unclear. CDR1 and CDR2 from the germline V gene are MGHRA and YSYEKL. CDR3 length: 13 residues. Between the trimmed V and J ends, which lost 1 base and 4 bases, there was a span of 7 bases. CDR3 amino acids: CASSQATSTEAFF. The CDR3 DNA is TGCGCCAGCAGCCAAGCGACAAGCACTGAAGCTTTCTTT.

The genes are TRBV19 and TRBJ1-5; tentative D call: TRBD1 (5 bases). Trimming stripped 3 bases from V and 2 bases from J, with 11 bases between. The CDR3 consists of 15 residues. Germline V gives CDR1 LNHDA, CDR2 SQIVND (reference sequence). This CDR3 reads CASSIVGGGNQPQHF. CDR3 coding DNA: TGTGCCAGTAGTATTGTGGGGGGGGGCAATCAGCCCCAGCATTTT. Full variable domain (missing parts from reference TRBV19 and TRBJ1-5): DGGITQSPKYLFRKEGQNVTLSCEQNLNHDAMYWYRQDPGQGLRLIYYSQIVNDFQKGDIAEGYSVSREKKESFPLTVTSAQKNPTAFYLCASSIVGGGNQPQHFGDGTRLSIL.

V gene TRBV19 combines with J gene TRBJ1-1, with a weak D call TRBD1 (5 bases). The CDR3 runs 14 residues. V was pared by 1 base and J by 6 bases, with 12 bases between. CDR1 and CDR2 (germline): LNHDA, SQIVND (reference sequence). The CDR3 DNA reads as TGTGCCAGTAGTATAGCTGCGGGACTGGCTGAAGCTTTCTTT. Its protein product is CASSIAAGLAEAFF.

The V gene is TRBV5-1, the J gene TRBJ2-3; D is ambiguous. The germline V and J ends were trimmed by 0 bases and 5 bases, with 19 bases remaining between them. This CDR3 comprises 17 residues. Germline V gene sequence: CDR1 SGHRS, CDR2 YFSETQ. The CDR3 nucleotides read TGCGCCAGCAGCTTGGCCACACAGACCCTTCCCATAGATACGCAGTATTTT. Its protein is CASSLATQTLPIDTQYF.

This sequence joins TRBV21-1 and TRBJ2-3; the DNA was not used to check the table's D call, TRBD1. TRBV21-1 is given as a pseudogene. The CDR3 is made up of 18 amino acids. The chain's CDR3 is CASSKRDRGGLSTDTQYF. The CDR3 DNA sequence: TGTGCCAGCAGCAAAAGGGATAGAGGGGGCCTCTCCACAGATACGCAGTATTTT.

This chain's CDR3 is CASSFLQGAYGYTF. CDR3 DNA sequence: TGTGCCAGCAGTTTCCTACAGGGGGCGTATGGCTACACCTTC. The V call is TRBV6-5, the J call TRBJ1-2; 9 bases are a match to TRBD1. The CDR3 is made up of 14 amino acids. J was trimmed by 5 bases and V by 4 bases; bases with no gene match: 5. The V gene's germline CDR1 is MNHEY and CDR2 SVGAGI.

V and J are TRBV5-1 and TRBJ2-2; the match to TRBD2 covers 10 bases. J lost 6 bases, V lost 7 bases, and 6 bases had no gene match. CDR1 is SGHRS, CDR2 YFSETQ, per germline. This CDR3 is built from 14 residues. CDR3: CASEAGGPPGELFF. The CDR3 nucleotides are TGCGCCAGCGAAGCGGGGGGGCCCCCCGGGGAGCTGTTTTTT.

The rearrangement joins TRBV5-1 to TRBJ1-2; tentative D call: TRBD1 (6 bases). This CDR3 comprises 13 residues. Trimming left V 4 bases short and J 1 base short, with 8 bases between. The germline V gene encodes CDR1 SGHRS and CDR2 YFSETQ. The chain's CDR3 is CASSRDNNYGYTF. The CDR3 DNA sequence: TGCGCCAGCAGCCGGGACAATAACTATGGCTACACCTTC.